The 16 T cell receptor beta chains below come from one sample, sequenced in a study of blood T cell repertoires in COVID-19. Data came from immunoSEQ multiplex PCR; TCRdb stores just in-frame clones and leaves some out. Counted here are 250,000 to 350,000 clones, roughly 90% occurring once; the ten biggest clones make up 3.5% to 4%. Sequenced material: peripheral blood. These receptors all come from a woman in her fifties or sixties with active or convalescent COVID-19.

The rearrangement links TRBV9 to TRBJ2-3, with 9 bases matching TRBD1. Germline V CDR1 and CDR2: SGDLS, YYNGEE. The CDR3 has 15 amino acids. Unmatched junction bases numbered 5, after V lost 4 bases and J lost 2 bases. CDR3 in amino acids: CASSLGQGITDTQYF. Here the CDR3 DNA reads TGTGCCAGCAGCCTTGGACAGGGGATCACAGATACGCAGTATTTT. Drawing the rest from reference TRBV9 and TRBJ2-3, the complete variable domain is DSGVTQTPKHLITATGQRVTLRCSPRSGDLSVYWYQQSLDQGLQFLIQYYNGEERAKGNILERFSAQQFPDLHSELNLSSLELGDSALYFCASSLGQGITDTQYFGPGTRLTVL.

In this sample, this clone turned up once. The chain carries TRBV10-3 and TRBJ2-7; D may be TRBD2 (5 bases). With 8 bases removed from V and 6 bases from J, the gap between germline ends came to 14 bases. From germline, CDR1 is ENHRY and CDR2 SYGVKD. The CDR3 runs 12 residues. CDR3 coding DNA: TGTGCCATCGAGGGCCAGGCGGGCGAGCAGTACTTC. This gives the protein CAIEGQAGEQYF.

The rearrangement joins TRBV4-3 to TRBJ2-7, with 8 bases fitting TRBD2. Germline trimming cut 4 bases from V and 2 bases from J; bases unmatched to any gene: 7. Germline CDR1 reads LGHNA; CDR2 reads YSLEER. The CDR3 is 15 amino acids. CDR3 bases: TGCGCCAGCAGCCCGTCAGCGGGGGCGGCCTACGAGCAGTACTTC. Encoded protein: CASSPSAGAAYEQYF.

This clone has only one observation. Here the CDR3 DNA reads TGTGCCACTACAGGGCCGAACACTGAAGCTTTCTTT. Protein sequence: CATTGPNTEAFF. This chain joins TRBV10-3 and TRBJ1-1, with D perhaps TRBD1 (6 bases). Germline lookup yields CDR1 ENHRY and CDR2 SYGVKD. The CDR3 covers 12 residues. With 10 bases removed from V and 1 base from J, the gap between germline ends came to 10 bases.

V is TRBV14 and J is TRBJ1-6, with D possibly TRBD1 on 6 matching bases. V was trimmed by 1 base and J by 7 bases, leaving 11 bases between them. Per the germline V gene, CDR1 is SGHDN and CDR2 is FVKESK. The CDR3 totals 15 residues. In DNA, the CDR3 is TGTGCCAGCAGCCAAGCAGGGGTATTAAATTCACCCCTCCACTTT. It is translated as CASSQAGVLNSPLHF.

This clone has more than one count but fewer than ten. The J gene is TRBJ1-4, the V gene TRBV9; D possibly corresponds to TRBD1 (6 bases). Germline V gene lookup returns CDR1 SGDLS and CDR2 YYNGEE. The CDR3 consists of 14 residues. The V and J ends lost 3 bases and 8 bases respectively, with 14 bases between them. The CDR3 nucleotides read TGTGCCAGCAGCGCGCAGGGGAACTACGAAAAACTGTTTTTT. Amino acids: CASSAQGNYEKLFF.

V is TRBV30 and J is TRBJ1-1, with D possibly being TRBD1 (6 bases). Trimming cost V 8 bases and J 4 bases, with 14 bases left between them. The length of the CDR3 is 12 residues. Germline V gene lookup returns CDR1 GTSNPN and CDR2 SVGIG (reference sequence). The CDR3 here is CAGNRASTEAFF. CDR3 nucleotide sequence: TGTGCCGGGAACAGGGCGAGCACTGAAGCTTTCTTT.

DNA of the CDR3: TGTGCCACCAGCAGAGGAGGGGGAAGTCAGCCCCAGCATTTT. Protein sequence: CATSRGGGSQPQHF. V usage is TRBV15 and J usage is TRBJ1-5; the D gene is possibly TRBD1 (6 bases). Trimming left V 1 base short and J 6 bases short, with 10 bases between. CDR1 and CDR2 from the germline V gene are LNHNV and YYDKDF (reference sequence). The CDR3 consists of 14 residues.

The J gene is TRBJ2-5, the V gene TRBV28; D is unresolved. This CDR3 region has 11 residues. Trimming took 5 bases from V and 5 from J, leaving 6 bases between them. Germline CDR1 MDHEN, CDR2 SYDVKM. This CDR3 is CASSTRETQYF. As DNA, the CDR3 is TGTGCCAGCAGTACGCGCGAGACCCAGTACTTC. Full variable domain (outside the CDR3, taken from reference TRBV28 and TRBJ2-5): DVKVTQSSRYLVKRTGEKVFLECVQDMDHENMFWYRQDPGLGLRLIYFSYDVKMKEKGDIPEGYSVSREKKERFSLILESASTNQTSMYLCASSTRETQYFGPGTRLLVL.

The gene calls are TRBV5-1 and TRBJ2-5; TRBD2 is a possible D gene (6 bases). Germline CDR1 reads SGHRS; CDR2 reads YFSETQ. The length of the CDR3 is 13 residues. Trimming removed 7 bases from V and 5 bases from J, with 15 bases in between. Here the CDR3 DNA reads TGCGCCAGCCAGGCGGGGTTACGGGAGACCCAGTACTTC. Translating gives CASQAGLRETQYF.

The V and J genes are TRBV5-1 and TRBJ2-1; 10 bases map to TRBD2. The germline V gene has CDR1 SGHRS and CDR2 YFSETQ. The CDR3 contains 16 residues. The junction had 5 bases not matched to a gene; V was cut back by 0 bases and J by 5 bases. As DNA, the CDR3 is TGCGCCAGCAGCTTGGCGGTACTAGCGGGGAACAATGAGCAGTTCTTC. This gives the protein CASSLAVLAGNNEQFF.

Regarding this clone: One junction end does not reproduce the germline sequence, and a read error may be involved. The chain is built from TRBV6-1 and TRBJ1-5, with D possibly matching TRBD1 (6 bases). Germline values: CDR1 MNHNS, CDR2 SASEGT. The CDR3 has 15 residues. CDR3 DNA sequence: TGTGCCAGCAGTGAAGCGATTTTCAAGACAGGCAAGAAGAGTTTT. Translation gives CASSEAIFKTGKKSF.

This clone was observed once. V is TRBV19 and J is TRBJ1-6, with D uncertain. Germline V gene lookup returns CDR1 LNHDA and CDR2 SQIVND (reference sequence). V gave up 0 bases and J gave up 7 bases, with 4 bases separating them. CDR3 length: 13 residues. CDR3 nucleotides: TGTGCCAGTAGTATAGACAGGAATTCACCCCTCCACTTT. It is translated as CASSIDRNSPLHF. Complete variable domain (other parts from reference TRBV19 and TRBJ1-6): DGGITQSPKYLFRKEGQNVTLSCEQNLNHDAMYWYRQDPGQGLRLIYYSQIVNDFQKGDIAEGYSVSREKKESFPLTVTSAQKNPTAFYLCASSIDRNSPLHFGNGTRLTVT.

This chain connects TRBV15 to TRBJ2-2, with D perhaps matching TRBD2 (6 bases). The V gene's germline CDR1 is LNHNV and CDR2 YYDKDF (reference sequence). V was pared by 5 bases and J by 2 bases, with 18 bases between. CDR3 length: 17 residues. The CDR3 is CATSDPFGGRNTGELFF. In DNA, the CDR3 is TGTGCCACCAGCGACCCTTTTGGGGGGAGAAACACCGGGGAGCTGTTTTTT.

The chain uses TRBV5-1 and TRBJ2-7; 10 nucleotides match TRBD1. V dropped 3 bases and J dropped 3; count of bases not matched to a gene: 3. CDR1 SGHRS and CDR2 YFSETQ come from the germline V gene. The CDR3 has 14 residues. CDR3 sequence reads: CASSSGQGGYEQYF. The CDR3 nucleotides read TGCGCCAGCAGCTCCGGACAGGGGGGCTACGAGCAGTACTTC.

The chain links TRBV28 to TRBJ1-1; no clear D gene. Between the trimmed V and J ends, which lost 3 bases and 6 bases, there was a span of 14 bases. The CDR3 totals 14 residues. In germline, CDR1 is MDHEN, CDR2 SYDVKM. CDR3 bases: TGTGCCAGCAGTTTGAAGCCTCGCGGCCCTGAAGCTTTCTTT. This translates into CASSLKPRGPEAFF.